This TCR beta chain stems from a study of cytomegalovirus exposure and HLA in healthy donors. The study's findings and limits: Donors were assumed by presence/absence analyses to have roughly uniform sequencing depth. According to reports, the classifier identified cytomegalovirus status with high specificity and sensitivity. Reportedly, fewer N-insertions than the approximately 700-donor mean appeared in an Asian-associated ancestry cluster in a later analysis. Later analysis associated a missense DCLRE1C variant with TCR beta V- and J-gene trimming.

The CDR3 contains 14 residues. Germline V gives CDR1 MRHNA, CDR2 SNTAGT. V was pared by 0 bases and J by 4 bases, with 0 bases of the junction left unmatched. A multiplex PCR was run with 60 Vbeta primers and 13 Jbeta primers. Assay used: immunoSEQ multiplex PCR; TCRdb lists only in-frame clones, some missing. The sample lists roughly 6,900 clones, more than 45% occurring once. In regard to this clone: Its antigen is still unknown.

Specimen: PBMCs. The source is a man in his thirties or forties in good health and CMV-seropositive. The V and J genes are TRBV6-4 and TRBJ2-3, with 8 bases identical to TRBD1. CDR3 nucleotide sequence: TGTGCCAGCAGTGACTCACAGGGGGCAGATACGCAGTATTTT. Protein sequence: CASSDSQGADTQYF.